The 27 T cell receptor beta chains in this list originate from one sample, sequenced in a study of human T cells and chemical hapten exposure. MiXCR was run by TCRdb on the RACE reads, yielding one entry per CDR3 protein. The sample has some 80,000 distinct CDR3 sequences, about 11% seen once. Documented time point: patch test 1, 2 weeks after DPC sensitization. The treatment denotes: therapeutic diphenylcyclopropenone sensitization with weekly scalp DPC. The sample consisted of whole blood, taken in connection with sensitization to the hapten diphenylcyclopropenone (DPC). All receptors derive from a woman aged 45-60 years with alopecia areata. Some clones in this sample may be carry-over from other donors' samples.

This clonotype was seen a handful of times. The rearrangement links TRBV18 to TRBJ2-7, with TRBD2 identical over 14 bases. Germline V gives CDR1 KGHSH, CDR2 LQKENI. V shed 0 bases and J 4 bases; nucleotides not matched to a gene: 2. The CDR3 covers 16 residues. The CDR3, as DNA: TGTGCCAGCTCACCACCGGGACTAGCGGGAGTATACGAGCAGTACTTC. Translated: CASSPPGLAGVYEQYF.

This clonotype showed up just a few times. This chain links TRBV5-1 with TRBJ2-4; 7 bases fit TRBD2. This CDR3 has 14 amino acids. V shed 0 bases and J 8 bases; nucleotides not matched to a gene: 5. Germline V CDR1 and CDR2: SGHRS, YFSETQ. The CDR3 region has the DNA TGCGCCAGCAGCTTGGCCGGGGGGAGAGACATTCAGTACTTC. It yields the protein CASSLAGGRDIQYF.

This clonotype was detected ten times or more. The gene calls are TRBV24-1 and TRBJ2-7; D is uncertain. The CDR3 spans 13 residues. Germline V CDR1 and CDR2: KGHDR, SFDVKD. Trimming shortened V by 4 bases and J by 7 bases, and 13 bases separated the two germline ends. The CDR3 DNA reads as TGTGCCACCAGTGAAGGGCCCCTCGCAGAGCAGTACTTC. It is translated as CATSEGPLAEQYF.

This clonotype was detected only a few times. The chain joins TRBV12-5 to TRBJ2-1; 16 bases line up with TRBD2. Looked up from germline, CDR1 is LGHNT and CDR2 is FRNRAP. The CDR3 spans 17 residues. V shed 2 bases and J 6 bases; nucleotides not matched to a gene: 4. CDR3 coding DNA: TGTGCTAGTGGTTTGTTCGGGACTAGCGGGGGGGGCAATGAGCAGTTCTTC. It codes for CASGLFGTSGGGNEQFF.

This clonotype was detected ten times or more. The chain joins TRBV6-2 or TRBV6-3 to TRBJ2-7, with 10 bases fitting TRBD1. V dropped 7 bases and J dropped 1; count of bases not matched to a gene: 7. Germline loops: CDR1 MNHEY, CDR2 SVGEGT. This CDR3 has 15 residues. The CDR3 DNA follows: TGTGCCAGCAAGGCTGGGGGACAGGGGTCCTACGAGCAGTACTTC. Translating gives CASKAGGQGSYEQYF.

The CDR3 loop is CSATPQGGGEQYF. CDR3 bases: TGCAGTGCTACCCCACAGGGGGGTGGCGAGCAGTACTTC. The chain is built from TRBV20-1 and TRBJ2-7, with 8 bases identical to TRBD1. Germline V gene data show CDR1 as DFQATT and CDR2 as SNEGSKA (reference sequence). CDR3 size: 13 residues. Trimming cost V 4 bases and J 6 bases; bases outside gene matches: 8.

This clonotype has just a few counts. The rearrangement links TRBV7-9 to TRBJ2-7; no clear D. The CDR3 is 12 amino acids. Trimming shortened V by 3 bases and J by 8 bases, and 11 bases separated the two germline ends. CDR1 and CDR2 (germline): SEHNR, FQNEAQ (reference sequence). The CDR3 region has the DNA TGTGCCAGCAGCTTGGCTGGAGTCCAGCAGTACTTC. This encodes CASSLAGVQQYF.

This clonotype occurred many times. V gene TRBV6-5 combines with J gene TRBJ2-3; perhaps TRBD2 as D (7 bases). The CDR3 spans 16 residues. Between the trimmed V and J ends, which lost 2 bases and 1 base, there was a span of 13 bases. Germline V gene data show CDR1 as MNHEY and CDR2 as SVGAGI. The chain's CDR3 is CASSYGGGGGTDTQYF. The CDR3 bases are TGTGCCAGCAGTTACGGGGGCGGGGGAGGCACAGATACGCAGTATTTT.

This rearrangement joins TRBV28 to TRBJ1-1; 7 positions match TRBD1. Germline lookup yields CDR1 MDHEN and CDR2 SYDVKM. V shed 5 bases and J 3 bases; nucleotides not matched to a gene: 3. The CDR3 has 13 amino acids. The CDR3 here is CASSGGQYTEAFF. The CDR3 DNA follows: TGTGCCAGCAGTGGGGGACAGTACACTGAAGCTTTCTTT.

The V call is TRBV5-5, the J call TRBJ2-6; maybe TRBD1 (5 bases). Germline-derived CDR1 and CDR2 are SGHKS and YYEKEE (reference sequence). CDR3 size: 15 residues. V lost 6 bases and J 0 bases, leaving 10 bases between the germline ends. In DNA form, the CDR3 reads TGTGCCAGCAACCGACAGTTCTCTGGGGCCAACGTCCTGACTTTC. Protein sequence: CASNRQFSGANVLTF. Full variable domain (missing parts from reference TRBV5-5 and TRBJ2-6): DAGVTQSPTHLIKTRGQQVTLRCSPISGHKSVSWYQQVLGQGPQFIFQYYEKEERGRGNFPDRFSARQFPNYSSELNVNALLLGDSALYLCASNRQFSGANVLTFGAGSRLTVL.

The CDR3 nucleotides read TGTGCCAGCACCCCCCTCGGGTACAGAAATTCACCCCTCCACTTT. This encodes CASTPLGYRNSPLHF. The rearrangement uses TRBV27 and TRBJ1-6, with D uncertain. Trimming took 7 bases from V and 7 from J, leaving 17 bases between them. The CDR3 is made up of 15 amino acids. CDR1 is MNHEY and CDR2 is SMNVEV in the germline V gene (reference sequence).

This clonotype was seen repeatedly, ten times or more. The chain combines TRBV3-1 with TRBJ1-4; 8 bases map to TRBD1. From germline, CDR1 is LGHDT and CDR2 YNNKEL (reference sequence). J lost 8 bases, V lost 4 bases, and 9 bases had no gene match. The length of the CDR3 is 15 residues. As DNA, the CDR3 is TGTGCCAGCAGCCCCCGACAGGGGATTGTCGAAAAACTGTTTTTT. Its protein product is CASSPRQGIVEKLFF.

The gene calls are TRBV12-3 or TRBV12-4 and TRBJ2-1, with D maybe TRBD2 (5 bases). The V and J ends lost 2 bases and 9 bases respectively, with 14 bases between them. The CDR3 is made up of 14 amino acids. The CDR3 DNA follows: TGTGCCAGCAGTTTATCAGTCCCCCGGGGTGAGCAGTTCTTC. Its protein is CASSLSVPRGEQFF.

This clonotype was observed at least ten times. V is TRBV7-8 and J is TRBJ2-5, with D perhaps matching TRBD2 (6 bases). Trimming shortened V by 6 bases and J by 2 bases, and 10 bases separated the two germline ends. CDR1 SGHVS and CDR2 FQNEAQ come from the germline V gene. This CDR3 comprises 13 residues. The CDR3: CASRLGTQETQYF. The CDR3, as DNA: TGTGCCAGCAGGCTAGGGACTCAAGAGACCCAGTACTTC.

The rearrangement links TRBV20-1 to TRBJ1-3, with D maybe TRBD1 (6 bases). Germline values: CDR1 DFQATT, CDR2 SNEGSKA (reference sequence). The ends were cut back, 4 bases at V and 3 bases at J, with 19 bases in the middle. This CDR3 is 16 amino acids long. CDR3: CSAKPLQGRGGNTIYF. In nucleotides, the CDR3 is TGCAGTGCTAAACCCCTACAGGGACGGGGTGGAAACACCATATATTTT.

The sample holds many counts of this clonotype. This chain connects TRBV7-9 to TRBJ1-5; 8 nucleotides line up with TRBD1. The CDR3 extends over 15 amino acids. Germline CDR1 reads SEHNR; CDR2 reads FQNEAQ (reference sequence). V lost 5 bases, J lost 3 bases, and 6 bases stayed unmatched. The CDR3 region has the DNA TGTGCCAGCAGCCCCGGACAGGGAGTCAATCAGCCCCAGCATTTT. Translation gives CASSPGQGVNQPQHF.

Many counts were recorded for this clonotype. V is TRBV7-2 and J is TRBJ1-2, with D perhaps TRBD1 (5 bases). The CDR3 extends over 16 amino acids. V was pared by 5 bases and J by 0 bases, with 16 bases between. The germline V gene has CDR1 SGHTA and CDR2 FQGNSA. The DNA of the CDR3 is TGTGCCAGCAGCCCTAGAGGCCGGGGGACTAACTATGGCTACACCTTC. Its translation is CASSPRGRGTNYGYTF. Variable domain in full (rest from reference TRBV7-2 and TRBJ1-2): GAGVSQSPSNKVTEKGKDVELRCDPISGHTALYWYRQSLGQGLEFLIYFQGNSAPDKSGLPSDRFSAERTGGSVSTLTIQRTQQEDSAVYLCASSPRGRGTNYGYTFGSGTRLTVV.

This clonotype was found many times. This chain connects TRBV18 to TRBJ1-2; D gene uncertain. The CDR3 sequence is 14 residues long. V lost 3 bases and J 2 bases, leaving 10 bases between the germline ends. CDR1 and CDR2 (germline): KGHSH, LQKENI. The CDR3 spells CASSPLRENYGYTF. CDR3 bases: TGTGCCAGCTCACCCCTAAGGGAGAACTATGGCTACACCTTC.

J is TRBJ2-1 and V is TRBV20-1, with 7 positions matching TRBD2. CDR1 and CDR2 (germline): DFQATT, SNEGSKA (reference sequence). The CDR3 spans 16 residues. Trimming cost V 4 bases and J 3 bases; bases outside gene matches: 12. DNA of the CDR3: TGCAGTGCTACGCAACCGGGACTATCAGTCTACAATGAGCAGTTCTTC. Protein sequence: CSATQPGLSVYNEQFF.

This clonotype was recorded a few times. This chain uses TRBV12-3 or TRBV12-4 with TRBJ1-1; tentative D call: TRBD1 (5 bases). This CDR3 has 15 residues. Deletions cut 4 bases from V and 0 bases from J, with 12 bases between. Here the CDR3 DNA reads TGTGCCAGCAGTTCCGGGGCCACCATGAACACTGAAGCTTTCTTT. It codes for CASSSGATMNTEAFF.

In its sample, this clonotype was seen many times. The chain carries TRBV7-2 and TRBJ2-1, with TRBD2 matching over 11 bases. This CDR3 has 15 amino acids. The germline CDR1 and CDR2 sequences are SGHTA and FQGNSA. With 5 bases clipped from V and 7 bases from J, the junction kept 7 bases outside the gene matches. The DNA of the CDR3 is TGTGCCAGCAGCAATAGCGGGGGGGCCTTTAATGAGCAGTTCTTC. Translated: CASSNSGGAFNEQFF.

This clonotype was counted at least ten times. The rearrangement links TRBV2 to TRBJ2-4; D might be TRBD1 (6 bases). The V end lost 4 bases, the J end lost 6 bases, and 19 bases lay between the germline ends. Germline CDR1 and CDR2: SNHLY and FYNNEI. The CDR3 runs to 16 residues. Here the CDR3 reads CASSGAYRVGANIQYF. The DNA for the CDR3 is TGTGCCAGCAGTGGAGCCTACAGGGTTGGGGCAAACATTCAGTACTTC. Full variable domain (remainder filled in from reference TRBV2 and TRBJ2-4): EPEVTQTPSHQVTQMGQEVILRCVPISNHLYFYWYRQILGQKVEFLVSFYNNEISEKSEIFDDQFSVERPDGSNFTLKIRSTKLEDSAMYFCASSGAYRVGANIQYFGAGTRLSVL.

This clonotype was recorded many times. The genes are TRBV4-3 and TRBJ2-5; TRBD2 matches 13 bases. V was pared by 5 bases and J by 5 bases, with 14 bases of the junction left unmatched. Germline V CDR1 and CDR2: LGHNA, YSLEER. The CDR3 is 18 residues long. The CDR3, as DNA: TGCGCCAGCAGCGCATCACTAGCGGGGGGGTCATTCCAGGAGACCCAGTACTTC. Protein: CASSASLAGGSFQETQYF.

In this sample, this clonotype turned up a few times. The V call is TRBV13, the J call TRBJ2-1; TRBD2 matches at 11 bases. The J segment lost 6 bases and the V segment lost 6 bases, leaving 1 base of the junction unmatched. CDR3 length: 13 amino acids. Germline CDR1 PRHDT, CDR2 FYEKMQ (reference sequence). The CDR3 loop reads CASSGTSGNEQFF. DNA of the CDR3: TGTGCCAGCAGTGGGACTAGCGGCAATGAGCAGTTCTTC.

The chain recombines TRBV7-2 with TRBJ2-7, with 10 positions matching TRBD1. The CDR3 loop spans 16 amino acids. Germline V lookup: CDR1 SGHTA, CDR2 FQGNSA. Germline trimming cut 1 base from V and 4 bases from J; bases unmatched to any gene: 7. The CDR3 reads CASSLGPGQGNYEQYF. The CDR3 coding sequence is TGTGCCAGCAGCTTAGGTCCGGGACAGGGGAATTACGAGCAGTACTTC.

This clonotype turned up a few times. The chain joins TRBV7-6 to TRBJ2-5; D remains unclear. CDR3 length: 13 amino acids. Germline loops: CDR1 SGHVS, CDR2 FNYEAQ. With 5 bases removed from V and 5 bases from J, the gap between germline ends came to 12 bases. The CDR3 is CASSPGPTETQYF. In DNA form, the CDR3 reads TGTGCCAGCAGCCCGGGCCCGACGGAGACCCAGTACTTC.

Many counts were recorded for this clonotype. The chain combines TRBV28 with TRBJ1-3; D uncertain. The V and J ends lost 3 bases and 0 bases respectively, with 9 bases between them. This CDR3 has 15 amino acids. Germline loops: CDR1 MDHEN, CDR2 SYDVKM. For the CDR3, the DNA is TGTGCCAGCAGTTTCTGGCGGCACTCTGGAAACACCATATATTTT. Translating it yields CASSFWRHSGNTIYF.